These T cell receptor beta chains were read from a single sample in a study of T cell repertoires and Cas9 in healthy adults. The repertoire was sequenced with immunoSEQ multiplex PCR; TCRdb's copy has only in-frame clones and lacks some. The sample has about 15,000 clones, around 90% seen once. Material for sequencing was Tregs (CD4+, CD25+, CD127-, CD137-, CD154-) from PBMCs; culture status not recorded. The receptors were sampled from a human donor in good health. Each CDR3 is given without its conserved first and last residue. Size is stated for part of the rows, as once, few or many counts, or as a class when the clone is expanded.

once TRBJ1-1 TRBV12-5 ASGGQPGTEAF
NA TRBJ1-1 TRBV19 ASSINVRNTEAF
NA TRBJ2-7 TRBV6-5 ASSPGQALWKQY
NA TRBJ2-7 TRBV6-5 ASSEPAYEQY
NA TRBJ2-7 TRBV4-1 ASSLEGIGEQY
NA TRBJ1-1 TRBV10-1 ASSESRGGAF
NA TRBJ1-1 TRBV10-3 AISDWGGTDSSAF
NA TRBJ2-5 TRBV21-1 ASSKRGLDETQY
NA TRBJ1-6 TRBV11-2 ASSYSDESPLH
NA TRBJ2-1 TRBV5-1 ASTDPAGNYEQF
NA TRBJ2-7 TRBV2 ASSVDRYYEQY
NA TRBJ2-1 TRBV28 ASSLWNEQF
NA TRBJ1-1 TRBV11-1 ASSLAPGQVVTEAF
NA TRBJ2-6 TRBV5-1 ASSLELSGANVLT
NA TRBJ2-7 TRBV7-6 ASSLGAGDRGYEQY
NA TRBJ2-2 TRBV19 ASSQTSLYTGELF
NA TRBJ1-5 TRBV19 ASSIVGAGDQPQH
NA TRBJ2-6 TRBV6-5 ASSNLLSGANVLT
once TRBJ1-5 TRBV19 ASSRQGAGNQPRH
once TRBJ1-5 TRBV19 ASRSGQAGDQPQH
NA TRBJ2-3 TRBV9 AGSPRGGYTDTQY
NA TRBJ2-1 TRBV9 ASSGGQGEIDEQF
few TRBJ1-3 TRBV6-5 ASSQDWRNTIY
NA TRBJ2-5 TRBV5-6 ASSRWGRWTQY
NA TRBJ2-5 TRBV7-2 ASSLAYGETQY
NA TRBJ1-6 TRBV5-6 ASSPLGTGNSPLH
NA TRBJ1-1 TRBV2 ASSVHSEAF
NA TRBJ2-7 TRBV7-9 ASRQGTGQGGGEQY
NA TRBJ2-3 TRBV6-4 ASRLTGNSDTQY
once TRBJ2-2 TRBV10-2 ASSDGGAWTGELF